The sequence of this T cell receptor (beta chain) was determined in a study of human T cells and chemical hapten exposure. Time point denoted: patch test 1, 2 weeks after DPC sensitization. The treatment here: therapeutic diphenylcyclopropenone sensitization with weekly scalp DPC. Only after blood had been drawn was each patch test applied. Participating donors were patients with alopecia, aged 18 to 70 years, considered appropriate candidates for DPC. Authors' methods: The median was about 100,000 TCRs per sample, ranging 23,224 to 690,600. TCRdb re-called the RACE reads with MiXCR, one entry per CDR3 protein. Clone size and V and J calls follow TCRdb, not the original study. The repertoire holds roughly 45,000 distinct CDR3 sequences, with 9.3% as singletons. This CDR3 region has 17 residues. The V gene lost 0 bases and the J gene lost 7 bases, with 16 bases spanning the gap. Germline V CDR1 and CDR2: MNHEY, SVGAGI.

The rearrangement links TRBV6-5 to TRBJ1-6, with D unresolved. This sample comprised whole blood, obtained in connection with sensitization to the hapten diphenylcyclopropenone (DPC). The receptor was derived from a woman aged 45-65 years with alopecia areata. Some clones in this sample may be carry-over from other donors' samples. CDR3 residues: CASSYSMAGSNNSPLHF. In nucleotides, the CDR3 is TGTGCCAGCAGTTACTCGATGGCAGGATCGAACAATTCACCCCTCCACTTT.